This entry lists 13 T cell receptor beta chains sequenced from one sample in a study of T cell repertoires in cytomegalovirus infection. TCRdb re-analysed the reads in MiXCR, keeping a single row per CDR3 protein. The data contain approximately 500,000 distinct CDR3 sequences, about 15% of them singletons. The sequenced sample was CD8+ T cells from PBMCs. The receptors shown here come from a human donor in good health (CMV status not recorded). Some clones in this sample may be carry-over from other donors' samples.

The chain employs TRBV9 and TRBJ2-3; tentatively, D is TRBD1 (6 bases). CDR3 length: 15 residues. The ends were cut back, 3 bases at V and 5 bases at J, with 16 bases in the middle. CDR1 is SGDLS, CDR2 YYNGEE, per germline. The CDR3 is CASSASGHREDTQYF. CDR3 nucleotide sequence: TGTGCCAGCAGCGCTTCGGGCCACAGGGAAGATACGCAGTATTTT.

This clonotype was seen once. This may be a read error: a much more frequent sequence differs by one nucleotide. Here the CDR3 reads CTSSEGLGGGGGETQYF. The CDR3 DNA reads as TGTACCAGCAGTGAAGGATTAGGGGGAGGCGGCGGGGAGACCCAGTACTTC. The V call is TRBV6-1, the J call TRBJ2-5; D is tentatively TRBD1 or TRBD2 (6 bases each). Germline CDR1 reads MNHNS; CDR2 reads SASEGT. The CDR3 has 17 amino acids.

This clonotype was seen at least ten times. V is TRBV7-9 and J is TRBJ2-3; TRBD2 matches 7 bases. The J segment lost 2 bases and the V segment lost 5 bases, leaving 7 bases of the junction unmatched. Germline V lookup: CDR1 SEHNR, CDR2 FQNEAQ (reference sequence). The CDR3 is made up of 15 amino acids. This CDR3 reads CASSVREANTDTQYF. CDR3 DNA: TGTGCCAGCAGCGTACGGGAGGCGAACACAGATACGCAGTATTTT.

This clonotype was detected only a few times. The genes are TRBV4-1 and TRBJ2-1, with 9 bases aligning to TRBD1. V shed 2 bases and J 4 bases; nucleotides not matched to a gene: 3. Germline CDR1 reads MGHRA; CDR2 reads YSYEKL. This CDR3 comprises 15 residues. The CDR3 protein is CASSQRQGVYNEQFF. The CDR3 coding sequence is TGCGCCAGCAGCCAACGACAGGGGGTTTACAATGAGCAGTTCTTC.

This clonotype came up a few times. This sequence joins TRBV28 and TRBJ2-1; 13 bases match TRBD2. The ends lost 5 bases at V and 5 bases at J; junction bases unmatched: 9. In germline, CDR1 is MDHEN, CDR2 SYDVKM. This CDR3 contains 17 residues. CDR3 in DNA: TGTGCCAGCAGTCTGGGGACTAGCGGGATTGCTAACAATGAGCAGTTCTTC. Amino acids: CASSLGTSGIANNEQFF.

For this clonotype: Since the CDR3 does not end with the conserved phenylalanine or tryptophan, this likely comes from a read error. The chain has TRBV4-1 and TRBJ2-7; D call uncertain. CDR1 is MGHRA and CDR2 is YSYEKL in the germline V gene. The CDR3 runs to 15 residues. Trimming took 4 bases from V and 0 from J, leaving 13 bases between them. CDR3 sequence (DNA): TGCGCCAGCAGCCGCACCGTACAGAGCTCCTACGAGCAGTACTTA. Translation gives CASSRTVQSSYEQYL.

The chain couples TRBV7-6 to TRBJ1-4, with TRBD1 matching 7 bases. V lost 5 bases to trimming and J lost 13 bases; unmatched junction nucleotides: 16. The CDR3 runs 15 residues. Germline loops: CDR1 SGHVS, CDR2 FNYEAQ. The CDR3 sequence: CASSPRDRRWEGLFF. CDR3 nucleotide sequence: TGTGCCAGCAGCCCACGGGACAGACGCTGGGAAGGACTGTTTTTT.

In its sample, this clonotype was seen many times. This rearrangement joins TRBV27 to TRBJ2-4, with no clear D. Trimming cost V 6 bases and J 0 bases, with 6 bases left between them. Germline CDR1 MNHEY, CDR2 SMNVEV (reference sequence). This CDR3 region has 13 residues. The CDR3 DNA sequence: TGTGCCAGCAGCCCCTTAGCCAAAAACATTCAGTACTTC. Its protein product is CASSPLAKNIQYF.

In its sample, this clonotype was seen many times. The CDR3 spells CASSLEPYSPTEAFF. The CDR3 coding sequence is TGTGCCAGCAGCTTAGAACCTTACAGTCCCACTGAAGCTTTCTTT. This chain joins TRBV7-9 and TRBJ1-1; D gene ambiguous. Trimming removed 1 base from V and 4 bases from J, with 13 bases in between. The CDR3 runs to 15 residues. The germline V gene encodes CDR1 SEHNR and CDR2 FQNEAQ (reference sequence).

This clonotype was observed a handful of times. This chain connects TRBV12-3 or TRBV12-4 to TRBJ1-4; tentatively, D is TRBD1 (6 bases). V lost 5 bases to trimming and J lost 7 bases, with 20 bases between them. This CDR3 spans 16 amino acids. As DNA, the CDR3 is TGTGCCAGCAGTGCATCAGCGGGGGGCGCGGGTGAAAAACTGTTTTTT. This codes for CASSASAGGAGEKLFF.

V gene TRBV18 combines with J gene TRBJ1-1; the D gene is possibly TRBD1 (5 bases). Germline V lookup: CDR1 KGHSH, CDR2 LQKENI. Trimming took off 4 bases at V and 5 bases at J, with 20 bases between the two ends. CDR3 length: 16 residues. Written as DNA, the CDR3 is TGTGCCAGCTCACTCGATTTCCAGGGATCTCGGACTGAAGCTTTCTTT. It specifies CASSLDFQGSRTEAFF.

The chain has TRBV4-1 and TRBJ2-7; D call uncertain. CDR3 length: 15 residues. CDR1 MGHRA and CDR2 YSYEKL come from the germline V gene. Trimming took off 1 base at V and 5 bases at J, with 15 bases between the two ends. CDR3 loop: CASSQVRAGVHEQYF. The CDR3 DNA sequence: TGCGCCAGCAGCCAAGTCCGGGCTGGAGTGCACGAGCAGTACTTC.

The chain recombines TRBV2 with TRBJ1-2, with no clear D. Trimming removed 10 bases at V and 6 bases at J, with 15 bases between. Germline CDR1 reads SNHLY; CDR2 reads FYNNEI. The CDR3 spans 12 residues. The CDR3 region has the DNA TGTGCCAAAACGTCAGCGCTTAATGGCTACACCTTC. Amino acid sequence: CAKTSALNGYTF.